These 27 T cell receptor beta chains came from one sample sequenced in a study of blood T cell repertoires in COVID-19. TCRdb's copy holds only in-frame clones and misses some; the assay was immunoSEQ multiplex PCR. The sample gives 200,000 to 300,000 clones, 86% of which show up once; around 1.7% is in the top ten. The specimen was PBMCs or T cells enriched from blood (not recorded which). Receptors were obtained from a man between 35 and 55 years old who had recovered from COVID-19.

CDR3 sequence: CASTPGSANYGYTF. The CDR3 DNA is TGTGCCAGCACTCCAGGGTCAGCTAACTATGGCTACACCTTC. The chain combines TRBV27 with TRBJ1-2; tentatively, D is TRBD1 (5 bases). The CDR3 covers 14 residues. The germline CDR1 and CDR2 sequences are MNHEY and SMNVEV (reference sequence). Trimming took off 7 bases at V and 0 bases at J, with 12 bases between the two ends.

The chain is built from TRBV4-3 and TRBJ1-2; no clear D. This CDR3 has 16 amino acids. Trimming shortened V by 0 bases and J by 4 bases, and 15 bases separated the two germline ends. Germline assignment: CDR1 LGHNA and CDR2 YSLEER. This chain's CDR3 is CASSQDAGPRGYGYTF. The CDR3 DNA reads TGCGCCAGCAGCCAAGATGCAGGCCCGCGGGGCTATGGCTACACCTTC.

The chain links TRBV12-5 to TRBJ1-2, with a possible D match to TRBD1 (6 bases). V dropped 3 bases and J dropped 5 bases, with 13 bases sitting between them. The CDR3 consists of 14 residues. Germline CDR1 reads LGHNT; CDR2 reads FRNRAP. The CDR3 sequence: CASGLSGARYGYTF. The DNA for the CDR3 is TGTGCTAGTGGTTTATCAGGGGCGAGGTATGGCTACACCTTC.

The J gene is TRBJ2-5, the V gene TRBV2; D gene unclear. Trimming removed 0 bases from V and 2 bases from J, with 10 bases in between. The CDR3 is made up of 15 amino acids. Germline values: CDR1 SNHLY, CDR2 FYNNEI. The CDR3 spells CASSEATVAQETQYF. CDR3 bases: TGTGCCAGCAGTGAAGCAACAGTCGCTCAAGAGACCCAGTACTTC.

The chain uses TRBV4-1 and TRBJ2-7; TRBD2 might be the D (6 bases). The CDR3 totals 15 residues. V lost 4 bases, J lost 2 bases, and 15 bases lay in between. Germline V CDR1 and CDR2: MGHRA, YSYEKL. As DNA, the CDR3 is TGCGCCAGCAGCCCCCTGGGGGGTCCCGCCTACGAGCAGTACTTC. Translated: CASSPLGGPAYEQYF.

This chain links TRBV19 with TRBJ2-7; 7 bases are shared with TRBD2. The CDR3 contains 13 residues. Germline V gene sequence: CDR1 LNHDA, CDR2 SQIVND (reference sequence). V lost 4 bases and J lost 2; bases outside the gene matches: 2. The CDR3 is CASSREGAYEQYF. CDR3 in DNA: TGTGCCAGTAGTAGGGAGGGCGCCTACGAGCAGTACTTC. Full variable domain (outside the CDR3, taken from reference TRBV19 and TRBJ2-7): DGGITQSPKYLFRKEGQNVTLSCEQNLNHDAMYWYRQDPGQGLRLIYYSQIVNDFQKGDIAEGYSVSREKKESFPLTVTSAQKNPTAFYLCASSREGAYEQYFGPGTRLTVT.

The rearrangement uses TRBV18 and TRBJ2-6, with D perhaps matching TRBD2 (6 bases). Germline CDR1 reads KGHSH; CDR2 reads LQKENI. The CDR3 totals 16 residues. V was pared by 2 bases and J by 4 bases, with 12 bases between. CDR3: CASSPSGGAGANVLTF. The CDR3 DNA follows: TGTGCCAGCTCACCATCTGGAGGGGCCGGGGCCAACGTCCTGACTTTC.

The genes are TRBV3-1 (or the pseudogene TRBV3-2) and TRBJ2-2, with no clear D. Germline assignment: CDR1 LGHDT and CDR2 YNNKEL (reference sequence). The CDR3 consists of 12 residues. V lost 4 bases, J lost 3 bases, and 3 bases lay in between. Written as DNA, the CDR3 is TGTGCCAGCAGCCCCTACACCGGGGAGCTGTTTTTT. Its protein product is CASSPYTGELFF.

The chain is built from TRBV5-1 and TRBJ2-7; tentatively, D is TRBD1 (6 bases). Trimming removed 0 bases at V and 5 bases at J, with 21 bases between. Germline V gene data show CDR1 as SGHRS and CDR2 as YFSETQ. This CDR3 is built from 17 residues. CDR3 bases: TGCGCCAGCAGCTTGGGCCGGCTGGGGGCAGATTATCACGAGCAGTACTTC. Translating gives CASSLGRLGADYHEQYF.

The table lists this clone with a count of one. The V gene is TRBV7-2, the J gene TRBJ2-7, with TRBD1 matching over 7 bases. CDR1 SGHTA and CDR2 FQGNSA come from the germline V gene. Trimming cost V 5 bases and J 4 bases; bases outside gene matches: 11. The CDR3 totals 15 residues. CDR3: CASSTRQGPKYEQYF. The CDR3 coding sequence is TGTGCCAGCAGCACACGACAGGGCCCAAAGTACGAGCAGTACTTC.

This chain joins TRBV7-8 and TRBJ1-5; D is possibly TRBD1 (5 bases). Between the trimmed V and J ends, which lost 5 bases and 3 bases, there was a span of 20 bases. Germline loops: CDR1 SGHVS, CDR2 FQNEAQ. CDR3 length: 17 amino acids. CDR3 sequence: CASSPLTSGVDNQPQHF. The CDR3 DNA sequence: TGTGCCAGCAGCCCACTCACGTCGGGGGTGGACAATCAGCCCCAGCATTTT.

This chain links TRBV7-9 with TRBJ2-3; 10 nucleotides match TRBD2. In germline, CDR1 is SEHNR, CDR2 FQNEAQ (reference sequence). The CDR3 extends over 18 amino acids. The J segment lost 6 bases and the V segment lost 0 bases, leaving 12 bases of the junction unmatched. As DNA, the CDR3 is TGTGCCAGCAGCTTAGCGTTAGGGCTAGCGGGAGCGGTGGATACGCAGTATTTT. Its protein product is CASSLALGLAGAVDTQYF.

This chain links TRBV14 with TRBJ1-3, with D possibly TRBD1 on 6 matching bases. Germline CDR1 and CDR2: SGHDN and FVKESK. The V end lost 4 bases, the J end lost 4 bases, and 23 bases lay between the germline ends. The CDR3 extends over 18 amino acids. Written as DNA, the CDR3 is TGTGCCAGCAGCCTGGTCCCTCTCTTTCAGGGGAGAGGAAACACCATATATTTT. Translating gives CASSLVPLFQGRGNTIYF.

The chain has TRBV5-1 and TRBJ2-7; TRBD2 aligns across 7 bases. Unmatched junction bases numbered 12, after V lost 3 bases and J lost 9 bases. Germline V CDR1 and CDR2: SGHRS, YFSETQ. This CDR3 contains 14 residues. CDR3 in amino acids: CASSSDVPGGSQYF. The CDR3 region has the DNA TGCGCCAGCAGCTCTGACGTCCCGGGGGGATCGCAGTACTTC.

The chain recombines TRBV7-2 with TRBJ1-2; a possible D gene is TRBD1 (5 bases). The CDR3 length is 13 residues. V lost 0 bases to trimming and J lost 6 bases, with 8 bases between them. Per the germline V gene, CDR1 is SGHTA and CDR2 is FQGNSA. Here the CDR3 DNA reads TGTGCCAGCAGCTTAGCAGGGGCAAATGGCTACACCTTC. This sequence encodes CASSLAGANGYTF.

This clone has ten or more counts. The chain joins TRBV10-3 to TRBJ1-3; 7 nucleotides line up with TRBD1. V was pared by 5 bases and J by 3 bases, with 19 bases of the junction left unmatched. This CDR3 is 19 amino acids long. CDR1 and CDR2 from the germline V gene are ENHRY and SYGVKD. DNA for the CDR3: TGTGCCATCAGTTTCGACCCGACGACAGGGACAGCCGTTGGAAACACCATATATTTT. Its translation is CAISFDPTTGTAVGNTIYF.

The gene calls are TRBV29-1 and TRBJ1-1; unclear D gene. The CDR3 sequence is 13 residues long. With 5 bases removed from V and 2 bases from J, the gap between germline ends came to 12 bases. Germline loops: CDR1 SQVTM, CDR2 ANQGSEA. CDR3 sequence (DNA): TGCAGCGTTCATCCACAGAGAAACACTGAAGCTTTCTTT. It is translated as CSVHPQRNTEAFF.

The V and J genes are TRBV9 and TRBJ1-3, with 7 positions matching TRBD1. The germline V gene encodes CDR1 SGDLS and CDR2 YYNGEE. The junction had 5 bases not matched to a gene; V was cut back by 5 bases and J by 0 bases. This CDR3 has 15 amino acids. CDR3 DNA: TGTGCCAGCAGTAGGACAGGAAACTCTGGAAACACCATATATTTT. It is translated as CASSRTGNSGNTIYF. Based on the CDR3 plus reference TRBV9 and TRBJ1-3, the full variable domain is DSGVTQTPKHLITATGQRVTLRCSPRSGDLSVYWYQQSLDQGLQFLIQYYNGEERAKGNILERFSAQQFPDLHSELNLSSLELGDSALYFCASSRTGNSGNTIYFGEGSWLTVV.

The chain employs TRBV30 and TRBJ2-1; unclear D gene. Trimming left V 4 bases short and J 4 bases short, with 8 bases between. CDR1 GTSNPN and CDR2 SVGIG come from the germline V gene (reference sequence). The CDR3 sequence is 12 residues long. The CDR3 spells CAWIGPYNEQFF. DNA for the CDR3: TGTGCCTGGATTGGGCCTTACAATGAGCAGTTCTTC.

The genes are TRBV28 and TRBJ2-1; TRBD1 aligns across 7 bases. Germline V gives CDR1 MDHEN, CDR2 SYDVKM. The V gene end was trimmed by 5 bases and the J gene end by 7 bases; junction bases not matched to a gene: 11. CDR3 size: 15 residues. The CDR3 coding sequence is TGTGCCAGCAGTCCCGCCCACCAACAGGGGAATGAGCAGTTCTTC. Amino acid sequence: CASSPAHQQGNEQFF. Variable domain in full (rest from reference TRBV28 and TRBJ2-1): DVKVTQSSRYLVKRTGEKVFLECVQDMDHENMFWYRQDPGLGLRLIYFSYDVKMKEKGDIPEGYSVSREKKERFSLILESASTNQTSMYLCASSPAHQQGNEQFFGPGTRLTVL.

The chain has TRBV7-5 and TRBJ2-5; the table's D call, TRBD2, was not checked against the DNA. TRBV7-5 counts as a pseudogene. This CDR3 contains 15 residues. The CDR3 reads CVRSLDAVREETQYF. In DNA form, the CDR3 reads TGTGTCAGAAGCTTAGACGCGGTAAGGGAGGAGACCCAGTACTTC.

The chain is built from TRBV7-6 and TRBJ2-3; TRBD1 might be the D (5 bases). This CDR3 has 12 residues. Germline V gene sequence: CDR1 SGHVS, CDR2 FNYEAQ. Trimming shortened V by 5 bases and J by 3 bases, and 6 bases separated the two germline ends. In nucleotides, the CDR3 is TGTGCCAGCAGCCCAGGGACAGATACGCAGTATTTT. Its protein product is CASSPGTDTQYF.

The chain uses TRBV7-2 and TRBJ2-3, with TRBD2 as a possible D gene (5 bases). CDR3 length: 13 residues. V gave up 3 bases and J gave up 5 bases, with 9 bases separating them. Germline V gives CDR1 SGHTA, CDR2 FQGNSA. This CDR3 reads CASSFGERDTQYF. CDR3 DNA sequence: TGTGCCAGCAGCTTTGGGGAGCGAGATACGCAGTATTTT.

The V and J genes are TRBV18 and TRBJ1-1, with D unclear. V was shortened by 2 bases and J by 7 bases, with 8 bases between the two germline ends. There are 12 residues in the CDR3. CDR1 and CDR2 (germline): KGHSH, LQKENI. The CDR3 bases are TGTGCCAGCTCACCAGATTTCGGTGAAGCTTTCTTT. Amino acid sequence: CASSPDFGEAFF.

CDR3 protein: CASSSQGVIFEQYF. The CDR3 nucleotides are TGTGCCAGCAGCTCACAGGGGGTGATCTTCGAGCAGTACTTC. V usage is TRBV7-9 and J usage is TRBJ2-7, with TRBD1 matching over 8 bases. After removal of 4 bases from V and 6 bases from J, the junction contained 8 bases not matched to a gene. This CDR3 is 14 amino acids long. Germline V gene lookup returns CDR1 SEHNR and CDR2 FQNEAQ (reference sequence).

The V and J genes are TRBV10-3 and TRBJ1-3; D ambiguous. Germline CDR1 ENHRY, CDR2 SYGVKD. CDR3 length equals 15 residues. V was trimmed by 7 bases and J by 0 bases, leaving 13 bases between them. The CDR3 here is CAITSTGDSGNTIYF. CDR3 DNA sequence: TGTGCCATCACCTCGACGGGAGACTCTGGAAACACCATATATTTT.

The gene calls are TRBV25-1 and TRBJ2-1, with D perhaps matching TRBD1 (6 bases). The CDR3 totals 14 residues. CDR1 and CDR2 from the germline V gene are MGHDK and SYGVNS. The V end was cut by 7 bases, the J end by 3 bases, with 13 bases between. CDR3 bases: TGTGCCAGCATGTTGGCCAGGGGCTACAATGAGCAGTTCTTC. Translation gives CASMLARGYNEQFF.